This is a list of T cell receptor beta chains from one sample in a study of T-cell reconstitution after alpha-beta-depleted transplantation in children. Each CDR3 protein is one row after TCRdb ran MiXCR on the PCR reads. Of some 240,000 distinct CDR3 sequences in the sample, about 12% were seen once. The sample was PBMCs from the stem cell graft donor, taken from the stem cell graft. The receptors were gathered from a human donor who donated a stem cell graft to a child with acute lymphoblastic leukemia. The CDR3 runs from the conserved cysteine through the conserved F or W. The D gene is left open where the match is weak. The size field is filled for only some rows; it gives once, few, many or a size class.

CDR3aa: CASSFGSGSSYGYTF
v_gene: TRBV7-9
j_gene: TRBJ1-2
d_gene: NA
abundance: NA

CDR3aa: CASSVDYSYEQYF
v_gene: TRBV6-1
j_gene: TRBJ2-7
d_gene: NA
abundance: NA

CDR3aa: CASSHRGTRETQYF
v_gene: TRBV6-2/TRBV6-3
j_gene: TRBJ2-5
d_gene: NA
abundance: many

CDR3aa: CASSPNEGSGRGGYTF
v_gene: TRBV28
j_gene: TRBJ1-2
d_gene: NA
abundance: many

CDR3aa: CASGPGPLRTDTQYF
v_gene: TRBV7-9
j_gene: TRBJ2-3
d_gene: NA
abundance: few

CDR3aa: CASSFRRSPNSPLHF
v_gene: TRBV4-3
j_gene: TRBJ1-6
d_gene: NA
abundance: many

CDR3aa: CASRAGVMTEAFF
v_gene: TRBV19
j_gene: TRBJ1-1
d_gene: NA
abundance: many

CDR3aa: CASGGALADTQYF
v_gene: TRBV27
j_gene: TRBJ2-3
d_gene: NA
abundance: many

CDR3aa: CASSPPLGHSYNEQFF
v_gene: TRBV18
j_gene: TRBJ2-1
d_gene: NA
abundance: many

CDR3aa: CASSYRPGGVYEQYF
v_gene: TRBV6-5
j_gene: TRBJ2-7
d_gene: TRBD2
abundance: NA

CDR3aa: CASQRRQGANTEAFF
v_gene: TRBV27
j_gene: TRBJ1-1
d_gene: TRBD1
abundance: many

CDR3aa: CASSGTAEAFF
v_gene: TRBV12-3/TRBV12-4
j_gene: TRBJ1-1
d_gene: NA
abundance: many

CDR3aa: CASSFFLSGANVLTF
v_gene: TRBV7-2
j_gene: TRBJ2-6
d_gene: NA
abundance: many